These 26 T cell receptor beta chains share one sample of origin, sequenced in a study of blood T cell repertoires in COVID-19. Assay used: immunoSEQ multiplex PCR; TCRdb lists only in-frame clones, some missing. Here the sample spans 110,000 or so clones, about four fifths being singletons. The sequencing input was peripheral blood. All receptors come from a human donor in a cohort sampled during active COVID-19.

The rearrangement links TRBV5-5 to TRBJ1-5; D unresolved. The CDR3 totals 14 residues. Trimming took 0 bases from V and 2 from J, leaving 6 bases between them. Germline CDR1 SGHKS, CDR2 YYEKEE (reference sequence). CDR3 residues: CASSLDIGNQPQHF. The CDR3 DNA is TGTGCCAGCAGCTTGGATATCGGCAATCAGCCCCAGCATTTT. The full variable domain, with the rest looked up from reference TRBV5-5 and TRBJ1-5, is DAGVTQSPTHLIKTRGQQVTLRCSPISGHKSVSWYQQVLGQGPQFIFQYYEKEERGRGNFPDRFSARQFPNYSSELNVNALLLGDSALYLCASSLDIGNQPQHFGDGTRLSIL.

The chain carries TRBV13 and TRBJ2-1; TRBD2 aligns across 7 bases. CDR3 length equals 16 residues. The germline gives CDR1 PRHDT, CDR2 FYEKMQ (reference sequence). Losses at the gene ends were 5 bases for V and 0 bases for J; bases not matched to a gene: 7. The CDR3: CASSRGLADSYNEQFF. The CDR3 nucleotides read TGTGCCAGCAGCCGTGGCCTAGCGGACTCCTACAATGAGCAGTTCTTC.

The genes are TRBV6-5 and TRBJ2-6, with D possibly being TRBD1 (5 bases). V lost 4 bases and J lost 0, with 10 bases in between. The germline V gene has CDR1 MNHEY and CDR2 SVGAGI. CDR3 length equals 16 residues. The CDR3 sequence: CASSFQGFSGANVLTF. Here the CDR3 DNA reads TGTGCCAGCAGTTTCCAGGGATTCTCTGGGGCCAACGTCCTGACTTTC.

The rearrangement uses TRBV9 and TRBJ1-1; possible D gene TRBD1, 5 bases. V gave up 0 bases and J gave up 1 base, with 16 bases separating them. Germline V gene lookup returns CDR1 SGDLS and CDR2 YYNGEE. This CDR3 is built from 17 residues. The chain's CDR3 is CASSVGAGRGPNTEAFF. The CDR3 DNA reads as TGTGCCAGCAGCGTAGGGGCAGGGAGGGGACCGAACACTGAAGCTTTCTTT.

This sequence joins TRBV7-2 and TRBJ1-3; perhaps TRBD1 as D (5 bases). V gave up 2 bases and J gave up 2 bases, with 16 bases separating them. The CDR3 has 17 residues. Germline CDR1 is SGHTA and CDR2 is FQGNSA. Here the CDR3 reads CASSLSARVFAGNTIYF. The CDR3 DNA reads as TGTGCCAGCAGCTTATCCGCCAGGGTCTTTGCTGGAAACACCATATATTTT.

The V call is TRBV28, the J call TRBJ2-7; D possibly corresponds to TRBD2 (5 bases). CDR3 size: 14 residues. CDR1 and CDR2 (germline): MDHEN, SYDVKM. The V gene lost 3 bases and the J gene lost 5 bases, with 14 bases spanning the gap. The CDR3 DNA reads TGTGCCAGCAGTTTCGGTGGCGCGAGGGACGAGCAGTACTTC. Protein product: CASSFGGARDEQYF.

The J gene is TRBJ2-7, the V gene TRBV6-5, with no clear D. Germline assignment: CDR1 MNHEY and CDR2 SVGAGI. Trimming stripped 0 bases from V and 3 bases from J, with 12 bases between. The CDR3 runs to 15 residues. The CDR3 DNA reads TGTGCCAGCAGTTACTCCCCCGATTCGAGCTACGAGCAGTACTTC. It yields the protein CASSYSPDSSYEQYF.

This clone was observed many times. This chain connects TRBV5-5 to TRBJ2-7, with D unclear. Per germline, CDR1 SGHKS and CDR2 YYEKEE (reference sequence). The CDR3 runs to 12 residues. V lost 4 bases to trimming and J lost 0 bases, with 5 bases between them. The CDR3: CASSASSYEQYF. CDR3 nucleotide sequence: TGTGCCAGCAGCGCGAGCTCCTACGAGCAGTACTTC. Full variable domain (rest looked up from reference TRBV5-5 and TRBJ2-7): DAGVTQSPTHLIKTRGQQVTLRCSPISGHKSVSWYQQVLGQGPQFIFQYYEKEERGRGNFPDRFSARQFPNYSSELNVNALLLGDSALYLCASSASSYEQYFGPGTRLTVT.

The V gene is TRBV3-1 (or the pseudogene TRBV3-2), the J gene TRBJ2-7, with 10 bases that match TRBD1. J lost 7 bases, V lost 0 bases, and 6 bases had no gene match. In germline, CDR1 is LGHDT, CDR2 YNNKEL (reference sequence). This CDR3 comprises 15 residues. CDR3 bases: TGTGCCAGCAGCCAAGATCGGACAGGGGGTCGGGAGCAGTACTTC. This codes for CASSQDRTGGREQYF.

This sequence joins TRBV7-9 and TRBJ1-2; 10 bases match TRBD1. CDR3 length: 14 residues. Germline assignment: CDR1 SEHNR and CDR2 FQNEAQ (reference sequence). The junction had 4 bases not matched to a gene; V was cut back by 4 bases and J by 5 bases. CDR3 sequence reads: CASSSGTGVYGYTF. The CDR3 DNA sequence: TGTGCCAGCAGCTCTGGGACAGGGGTATATGGCTACACCTTC. Full variable domain (outside the CDR3, taken from reference TRBV7-9 and TRBJ1-2): DTGVSQNPRHKITKRGQNVTFRCDPISEHNRLYWYRQTLGQGPEFLTYFQNEAQLEKSRLLSDRFSAERPKGSFSTLEIQRTEQGDSAMYLCASSSGTGVYGYTFGSGTRLTVV.

This chain joins TRBV30 and TRBJ1-1, with unresolved D. Germline CDR1 and CDR2: GTSNPN and SVGIG (reference sequence). The CDR3 runs 13 residues. With 3 bases removed from V and 0 bases from J, the gap between germline ends came to 8 bases. Here the CDR3 DNA reads TGTGCCTGGAGGGAACAGCTGAACACTGAAGCTTTCTTT. Its protein product is CAWREQLNTEAFF.

This clone appeared a single time. This chain links TRBV18 with TRBJ2-7, with D possibly matching TRBD2 (6 bases). The ends were cut back, 3 bases at V and 2 bases at J, with 8 bases in the middle. The V gene's germline CDR1 is KGHSH and CDR2 LQKENI. The CDR3 extends over 13 amino acids. This chain's CDR3 is CASSPRDPYEQYF. CDR3 nucleotides: TGTGCCAGCTCACCGCGGGATCCCTACGAGCAGTACTTC.

The V and J genes are TRBV7-9 and TRBJ1-5; D is undetermined. The CDR3 spans 12 residues. The V end was cut by 1 base, the J end by 7 bases, with 5 bases between. Germline CDR1 SEHNR, CDR2 FQNEAQ (reference sequence). CDR3 loop: CASSLGAQPQHF. In DNA, the CDR3 is TGTGCCAGCAGCTTAGGGGCCCAGCCCCAGCATTTT.

The rearrangement links TRBV5-4 to TRBJ2-2; tentative D call: TRBD2 (5 bases). The V gene's germline CDR1 is SGHNT and CDR2 YYREEE (reference sequence). This CDR3 spans 13 amino acids. The V gene lost 4 bases and the J gene lost 3 bases, with 7 bases spanning the gap. The CDR3 bases are TGTGCCAGCAGCCCGAGGGACACCGGGGAGCTGTTTTTT. Translation: CASSPRDTGELFF.

The chain joins TRBV6-5 to TRBJ1-1; 7 positions match TRBD1. The CDR3 has 15 residues. Unmatched junction bases numbered 11, after V lost 6 bases and J lost 4 bases. In germline, CDR1 is MNHEY, CDR2 SVGAGI. The CDR3 loop is CASRSNRGGGTEAFF. CDR3 coding DNA: TGTGCCAGCAGGTCCAACAGGGGCGGTGGCACTGAAGCTTTCTTT.

The chain employs TRBV5-1 and TRBJ1-3; D possibly corresponds to TRBD1 (5 bases). Between the trimmed V and J ends, which lost 0 bases and 4 bases, there was a span of 11 bases. The CDR3 runs 15 residues. CDR1 SGHRS and CDR2 YFSETQ come from the germline V gene. CDR3 sequence: CASSLEPGPGNTIYF. The CDR3 nucleotides read TGCGCCAGCAGCTTGGAACCAGGGCCCGGAAACACCATATATTTT.

The chain has TRBV5-4 and TRBJ2-3; D gene uncertain. V shed 0 bases and J shed 0 bases, with 11 bases lying between them. Per the germline V gene, CDR1 is SGHNT and CDR2 is YYREEE (reference sequence). The CDR3 length is 16 residues. The CDR3 coding sequence is TGTGCCAGCAGCTTGGCCTCTAGTCGGAGCACAGATACGCAGTATTTT. The encoded protein is CASSLASSRSTDTQYF.

This clone came up once. In the same sample, other DNA sequences code for this CDR3. The chain uses TRBV6-5 and TRBJ1-5, with 7 bases aligning to TRBD1. The V segment lost 6 bases and the J segment 2 bases; nucleotides outside the gene matches: 4. This CDR3 has 14 amino acids. The germline CDR1 and CDR2 sequences are MNHEY and SVGAGI. The CDR3 is CASSSTGGNQPQHF. CDR3 bases: TGTGCCAGCAGCTCAACAGGGGGCAATCAGCCCCAGCATTTT.

V and J are TRBV9 and TRBJ1-4; TRBD1 aligns across 7 bases. J was trimmed by 5 bases and V by 4 bases; bases with no gene match: 5. The germline CDR1 and CDR2 sequences are SGDLS and YYNGEE. The CDR3 is 14 amino acids. CDR3 coding DNA: TGTGCCAGCAGCCCACGACAGGGCAATGAAAAACTGTTTTTT. It encodes CASSPRQGNEKLFF.

J is TRBJ1-1 and V is TRBV10-3, with 8 bases identical to TRBD1. Looked up from germline, CDR1 is ENHRY and CDR2 is SYGVKD. This CDR3 is 14 amino acids long. Losses at the gene ends were 4 bases for V and 8 bases for J; bases not matched to a gene: 9. CDR3 coding DNA: TGTGCCATCAGTGTGACAGGGGCGGATGGGGAAGCTTTCTTT. The encoded protein is CAISVTGADGEAFF.

The V call is TRBV11-2, the J call TRBJ2-5; TRBD1 matches at 9 bases. V lost 5 bases and J lost 1; bases outside the gene matches: 2. This CDR3 region has 14 residues. Looked up from germline, CDR1 is SGHAT and CDR2 is FQNNGV. CDR3 protein: CASSGDRAQETQYF. CDR3 DNA: TGTGCCAGCAGCGGGGACAGGGCCCAAGAGACCCAGTACTTC.

This clone was detected only once. The chain joins TRBV9 to TRBJ2-6; unclear D gene. V was trimmed by 4 bases and J by 1 base, leaving 3 bases between them. The germline CDR1 and CDR2 sequences are SGDLS and YYNGEE. The CDR3 consists of 13 residues. For the CDR3, the DNA is TGTGCCAGCAGCACTTCTGGGGCCAACGTCCTGACTTTC. This encodes CASSTSGANVLTF.

This clone was counted a few times. The chain is built from TRBV7-6 and TRBJ2-7, with a possible D match to TRBD2 (6 bases). This CDR3 spans 17 amino acids. Germline CDR1 is SGHVS and CDR2 is FNYEAQ. Trimming removed 1 base at V and 6 bases at J, with 22 bases between. The CDR3 DNA is TGTGCCAGCAGCTTAGAAGGGTTTAGCGGATTGGGTTCCGAGCAGTACTTC. As protein: CASSLEGFSGLGSEQYF.

The genes are TRBV4-3 and TRBJ1-5; the D is unclear. CDR1 and CDR2 from the germline V gene are LGHNA and YSLEER. Trimming pared 3 bases from V and 3 bases from J, leaving 9 bases between. This CDR3 is 14 amino acids long. The CDR3 nucleotides are TGCGCCAGCAGCCATACCGGGAACAATCAGCCCCAGCATTTT. Protein product: CASSHTGNNQPQHF.

The rearrangement uses TRBV14 and TRBJ2-1; D perhaps matches TRBD2 (6 bases). The CDR3 length is 14 residues. Germline V lookup: CDR1 SGHDN, CDR2 FVKESK. The V end lost 1 base, the J end lost 6 bases, and 10 bases lay between the germline ends. For the CDR3, the DNA is TGTGCCAGCAGCCAAGGGGCCGGGAGCAATGAGCAGTTCTTC. Its protein product is CASSQGAGSNEQFF.

The chain employs TRBV30 and TRBJ2-7; 7 positions agree with TRBD2. Trimming at V came to 4 bases and at J to 1 base, leaving 4 bases not matched to a gene. Germline values: CDR1 GTSNPN, CDR2 SVGIG (reference sequence). The CDR3 length is 13 residues. The CDR3 coding sequence is TGTGCCTGGACGCCTAGCGGTTCCTACGAGCAGTACTTC. It codes for CAWTPSGSYEQYF.